This entry describes one T cell receptor beta chain. This record comes from a study of cytomegalovirus exposure and HLA in healthy donors. Using immunoSEQ multiplex PCR, the repertoire was profiled, and TCRdb retains in-frame clones only, with some absent. The repertoire holds approximately 190,000 clones, approximately 82% seen once, with roughly 12% in the top ten. V shed 6 bases and J 3 bases; nucleotides not matched to a gene: 9. The CDR3 totals 15 residues. Germline CDR1 reads SNHLY; CDR2 reads FYNNEI. The receptor's source is a young woman in good health and CMV-seropositive. The sample was PBMCs. The chain recombines TRBV2 with TRBJ2-3, with 7 bases identical to TRBD2. The CDR3 bases are TGTGCCAGCAGGCCCAGCGGGATGGGAACAGATACGCAGTATTTT. Protein: CASRPSGMGTDTQYF.